This TCR beta chain was sequenced during a study of immune cell composition in non-small cell lung cancer. Study-wide background: Lung adenocarcinoma or squamous carcinoma made up most tumours. Study-level points and caveats: Clones >0.5% enriched in tumour were rarer in adenocarcinoma (about 35%) than squamous (roughly 75%).

Points on this clone: Antigen: not known.

Repertoires were generated with immunoSEQ multiplex PCR, while TCRdb's copy carries only in-frame clones and drops some. In the table there are about 4,500 clones, 80% to 90% of which are singletons. The CDR3 runs 18 residues. Germline V CDR1 and CDR2: GTSNPN, SVGIG (reference sequence). V shed 6 bases, J shed 5 bases, and the junction held 19 bases outside the gene matches. This TCR was sampled from a human donor with non-small cell lung cancer. The V gene is TRBV30, the J gene TRBJ2-1; 10 bases agree with TRBD1. Sequencing was performed on lung tumor tissue. CDR3 amino acids: CACGLWEAGTGVDNEQFF. CDR3 nucleotides: TGTGCCTGCGGGCTATGGGAGGCCGGGACAGGGGTCGACAATGAGCAGTTCTTC. The variable domain in full, completed from reference TRBV30 and TRBJ2-1, reads SQTIHQWPATLVQPVGSPLSLECTVEGTSNPNLYWYRQAAGRGLQLLFYSVGIGQISSEVPQNLSASRPQDRQFILSSKKLLLSDSGFYLCACGLWEAGTGVDNEQFFGPGTRLTVL.